These 9 T cell receptor beta chains were sequenced from one sample in a study of blood T cell repertoires in COVID-19. Sequencing was performed with immunoSEQ multiplex PCR; in TCRdb, only in-frame clones are kept and a portion is missing. The sample holds 150,000 to 200,000 clones, approximately 83% seen once. The sequencing input was peripheral blood. The receptors come from a woman between 40 and 55 years old with COVID-19, enrolled during active disease.

J is TRBJ1-1 and V is TRBV9, with 8 bases lining up with TRBD1. V lost 3 bases and J lost 8; bases outside the gene matches: 3. The CDR3 runs to 12 residues. Germline lookup yields CDR1 SGDLS and CDR2 YYNGEE. CDR3 sequence reads: CASSAQGAEAFF. The CDR3 DNA reads TGTGCCAGCAGCGCGCAGGGGGCGGAAGCTTTCTTT.

The chain uses TRBV6-6 and TRBJ1-6; possibly TRBD1 for D (6 bases). Trimming shortened V by 8 bases and J by 7 bases, and 15 bases separated the two germline ends. The CDR3 totals 14 residues. Germline assignment: CDR1 MNHNY and CDR2 SVGAGI (reference sequence). The CDR3 sequence: CASLDRISNSPLHF. CDR3 DNA: TGTGCCAGCTTAGACAGGATCTCCAATTCACCCCTCCACTTT.

The J gene is TRBJ1-3, the V gene TRBV4-1, with a tentative D call TRBD1 (5 bases). The CDR3 runs 17 residues. The V end lost 0 bases, the J end lost 2 bases, and 14 bases lay between the germline ends. In germline, CDR1 is MGHRA, CDR2 YSYEKL. CDR3 sequence (DNA): TGCGCCAGCAGCCAAGATTGGTCCGGGGGACCTGGAAACACCATATATTTT. It yields the protein CASSQDWSGGPGNTIYF.

This sequence joins TRBV7-3 and TRBJ2-1; no definite D call. The CDR3 has 13 residues. From germline, CDR1 is SGHTA and CDR2 FQGTGA. Trimming shortened V by 7 bases and J by 10 bases, and 17 bases separated the two germline ends. The CDR3 region has the DNA TGTGCCAGCATCACCACCGTGACTGAGGAGCAGTTCTTC. It translates to CASITTVTEEQFF.

The V call is TRBV29-1, the J call TRBJ2-7; possible D gene TRBD1, 6 bases. Germline CDR1 and CDR2: SQVTM and ANQGSEA. Trimming took off 5 bases at V and 3 bases at J, with 8 bases between the two ends. The CDR3 covers 11 residues. DNA of the CDR3: TGCAGCGTTATAGGGGGCTACGAGCAGTACTTC. Translating gives CSVIGGYEQYF.

This chain connects TRBV11-2 to TRBJ2-3; TRBD1 agrees at 10 bases. The CDR3 is 15 amino acids. Trimming removed 4 bases from V and 3 bases from J; junction bases left unmatched: 4. Germline CDR1 reads SGHAT; CDR2 reads FQNNGV. The CDR3 sequence: CASSSPGQGTDTQYF. For the CDR3, the DNA is TGTGCCAGCAGCTCACCGGGACAGGGGACAGATACGCAGTATTTT.

This rearrangement joins TRBV2 to TRBJ2-1, with a possible D match to TRBD2 (5 bases). CDR1 is SNHLY, CDR2 FYNNEI, per germline. V lost 4 bases, J lost 8 bases, and 15 bases lay in between. This CDR3 is built from 14 residues. This chain's CDR3 is CASSVTISSDEQFF. Written as DNA, the CDR3 is TGTGCCAGCAGTGTGACTATTTCAAGCGATGAGCAGTTCTTC.

V usage is TRBV12-3 or TRBV12-4 and J usage is TRBJ1-2; 9 positions agree with TRBD1. J was trimmed by 8 bases and V by 4 bases; bases with no gene match: 5. This CDR3 has 13 residues. For the CDR3, the DNA is TGTGCCAGCAGTTGGAGACAGGGGGGCGGCTACACCTTC. Translation gives CASSWRQGGGYTF.

The count of this clone is one. The V call is TRBV14, the J call TRBJ1-1; 7 bases line up with TRBD1. Germline CDR1 reads SGHDN; CDR2 reads FVKESK. The V gene end was trimmed by 1 base and the J gene end by 5 bases; junction bases not matched to a gene: 10. This CDR3 has 16 amino acids. CDR3 in amino acids: CASSQAPQQGRTEAFF. In DNA form, the CDR3 reads TGTGCCAGCAGCCAAGCACCACAACAGGGGAGGACTGAAGCTTTCTTT.